This T cell receptor beta chain derives from a study of tumor and adjacent non-tumor tissue in lung cancer. Study as a whole: There were about 12 adenocarcinoma, a couple of squamous cell carcinoma and 1 small cell lung cancer cases. Patients were aged roughly 31 to 76, nine to eleven men and about five women, stage I to III. General observations from the study: Compared with tumor, normal lung showed significantly lower TCR diversity. Shorter survival was associated with higher TCR diversity in tumors.

This CDR3 is 17 amino acids long. The germline V gene encodes CDR1 SGHDT and CDR2 YYEEEE. In regard to this clonotype: The antigen remains unidentified. The junction differs from germline at one of its ends, possibly a read error.

Three rounds of nested PCR, following a modified ARM-PCR protocol, produced the TCRbeta library. TCRdb re-called the multiplex PCR reads through MiXCR, storing one row per CDR3 protein. The sample holds about 100,000 distinct CDR3 sequences, 65% seen once. RNA was extracted from bulk tissue without any cell sorting. Distant lung tissue was collected more than 3 cm away from the tumor edge. The sequencing input was distant non-tumor lung tissue. The chain has TRBV5-6 and TRBJ2-1; D might be TRBD1 (5 bases). The sequence was collected from a man between 25 and 39 years old with non-small cell lung cancer. CDR3 DNA sequence: TGTGTCAGCAGCTCGCTTCAAATAGGCCAGGGCTACAATGAGCAATTCTTC. Translating it yields CVSSSLQIGQGYNEQFF. Full variable domain (outside the CDR3, taken from reference TRBV5-6 and TRBJ2-1): DAGVTQSPTHLIKTRGQQVTLRCSPKSGHDTVSWYQQALGQGPQFIFQYYEEEERQRGNFPDRFSGHQFPNYSSELNVNALLLGDSALYLCVSSSLQIGQGYNEQFFGPGTRLTVL.